This record concerns one T cell receptor beta chain sequence. The repertoire was sequenced with immunoSEQ multiplex PCR; TCRdb's copy has only in-frame clones and lacks some. Among about 380,000 clones listed, more than 75% were seen once. This entry is derived from a study of blood T cell repertoires in COVID-19. J gave up 3 bases and V 0 bases, and 3 bases lay outside the gene matches. Germline CDR1 and CDR2: SGDLS and YYNGEE. The CDR3 spans 15 residues. This clonotype was obtained from a woman aged 18-35 years who had recovered from COVID-19. The chain is built from TRBV9 and TRBJ1-2; 9 bases are a match to TRBD1. The sample consisted of PBMCs or T cells enriched from blood (not recorded which). CDR3 in DNA: TGTGCCAGCAGCGTAGGGGACAGGGAATACTATGGCTACACCTTC. It encodes CASSVGDREYYGYTF.